This T cell receptor beta chain was observed in a study of blood T cell repertoires in COVID-19. Deletions cut 0 bases from V and 9 bases from J, with 8 bases between. The CDR3 extends over 12 amino acids. Germline V lookup: CDR1 KGHSY, CDR2 FQNENV. Source study methods: Counts of nucleated cells, estimated from reference gene primer amplification, were obtained. Measured with immunoSEQ multiplex PCR; TCRdb has only the in-frame clones, and not every one. V and J calls and clone size come straight from that table; D and trimming were deduced from the DNA. Found here are about 50,000 clones, around 84% of them singletons; the top ten hold 14%.

The clonotype comes from a man aged 70 or older with acute or convalescent COVID-19. The sample comprised peripheral blood. V usage is TRBV16 and J usage is TRBJ1-2; no definite D call. CDR3 coding DNA: TGTGCCAGCAGCCAATCTACCGAGAGCTACACCTTC. Translating gives CASSQSTESYTF.